This T cell receptor (beta chain) originates from a study of cytomegalovirus exposure and HLA in healthy donors. Study conclusions and caveats: As a later analysis revealed, the rate of TCR association differed by HLA locus, with DRB1 most and HLA-C fewest.

V lost 3 bases and J lost 7; bases outside the gene matches: 12. Germline lookup yields CDR1 SGHNT and CDR2 YYREEE (reference sequence). This CDR3 comprises 17 residues. PCR primers comprised 60 Vbeta and 13 Jbeta primers. TCRdb's table, derived via immunoSEQ multiplex PCR, lists solely in-frame clones and lacks some. The data hold some 180,000 clones, with roughly 75% observed a single time. On this clone: What it binds is not known.

The chain combines TRBV5-4 with TRBJ1-6; 8 nucleotides align to TRBD1. Sequencing was performed on PBMCs. This clonotype was obtained from a woman under 40 in good health and CMV-seronegative. The CDR3 DNA reads TGTGCCAGCAGCTGGGGCCTGACAGGGGCCGGAAATTCACCCCTCCACTTT. Translated, it gives CASSWGLTGAGNSPLHF.